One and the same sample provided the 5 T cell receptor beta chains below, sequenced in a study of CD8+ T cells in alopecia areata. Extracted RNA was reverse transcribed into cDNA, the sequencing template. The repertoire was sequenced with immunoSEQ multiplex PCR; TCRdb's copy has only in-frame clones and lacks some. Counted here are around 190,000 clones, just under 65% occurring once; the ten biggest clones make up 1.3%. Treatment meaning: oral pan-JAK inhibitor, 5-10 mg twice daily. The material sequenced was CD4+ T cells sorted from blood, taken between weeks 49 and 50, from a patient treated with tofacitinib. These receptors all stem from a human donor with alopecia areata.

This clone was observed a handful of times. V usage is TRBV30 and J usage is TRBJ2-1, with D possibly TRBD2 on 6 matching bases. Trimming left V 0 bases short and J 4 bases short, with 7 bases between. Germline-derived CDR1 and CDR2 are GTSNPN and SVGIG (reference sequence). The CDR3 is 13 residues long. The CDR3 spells CAWSVGGYNEQFF. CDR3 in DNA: TGTGCCTGGAGTGTCGGGGGATACAATGAGCAGTTCTTC. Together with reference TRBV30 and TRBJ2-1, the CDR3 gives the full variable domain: SQTIHQWPATLVQPVGSPLSLECTVEGTSNPNLYWYRQAAGRGLQLLFYSVGIGQISSEVPQNLSASRPQDRQFILSSKKLLLSDSGFYLCAWSVGGYNEQFFGPGTRLTVL.

This chain's CDR3 is CASSFSGPTDTQYF. CDR3 coding DNA: TGTGCCAGCAGCTTTAGCGGCCCCACAGATACGCAGTATTTT. V and J are TRBV7-9 and TRBJ2-3; D may be TRBD2 (6 bases). CDR1 SEHNR and CDR2 FQNEAQ come from the germline V gene (reference sequence). Trimming pared 3 bases from V and 2 bases from J, leaving 9 bases between. The CDR3 has 14 residues.

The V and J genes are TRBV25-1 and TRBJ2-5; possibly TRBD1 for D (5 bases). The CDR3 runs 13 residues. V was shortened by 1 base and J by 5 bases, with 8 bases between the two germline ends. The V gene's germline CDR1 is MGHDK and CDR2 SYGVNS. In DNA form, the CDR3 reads TGTGCCAGCAGTGAATCAGGGTTGGAGACCCAGTACTTC. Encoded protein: CASSESGLETQYF.

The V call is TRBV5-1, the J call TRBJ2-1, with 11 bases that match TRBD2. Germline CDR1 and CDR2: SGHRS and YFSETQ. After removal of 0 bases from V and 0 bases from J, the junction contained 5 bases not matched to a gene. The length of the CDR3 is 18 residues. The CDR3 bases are TGCGCCAGCAGCTTGGCTAGCGGGGGGCCCCTCTCCTACAATGAGCAGTTCTTC. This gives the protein CASSLASGGPLSYNEQFF.

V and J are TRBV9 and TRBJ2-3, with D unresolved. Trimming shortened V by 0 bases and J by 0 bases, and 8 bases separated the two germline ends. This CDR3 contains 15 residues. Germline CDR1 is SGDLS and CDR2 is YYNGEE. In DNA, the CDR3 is TGTGCCAGCAGCGTAGGCAGCTTTAGCACAGATACGCAGTATTTT. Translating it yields CASSVGSFSTDTQYF.